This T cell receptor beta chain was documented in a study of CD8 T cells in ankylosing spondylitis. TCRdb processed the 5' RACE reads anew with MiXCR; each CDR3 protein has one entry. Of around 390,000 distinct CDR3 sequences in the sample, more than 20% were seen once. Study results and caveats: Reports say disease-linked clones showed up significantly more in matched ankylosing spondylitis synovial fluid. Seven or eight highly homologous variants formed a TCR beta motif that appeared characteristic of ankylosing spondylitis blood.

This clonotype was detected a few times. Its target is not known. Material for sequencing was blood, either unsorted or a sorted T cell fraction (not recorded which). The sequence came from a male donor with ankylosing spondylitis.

As DNA, the CDR3 is TGTGCCACCTGGACAGGGGTTGACACCGGGGAGCTGTTTTTT. Protein: CATWTGVDTGELFF. The chain couples TRBV7-2 to TRBJ2-2, with 9 bases aligning to TRBD1. CDR1 and CDR2 (germline): SGHTA, FQGNSA. CDR3 length: 14 residues. With 10 bases clipped from V and 3 bases from J, the junction kept 6 bases outside the gene matches. Supplemented by reference TRBV7-2 and TRBJ2-2, the full variable domain reads GAGVSQSPSNKVTEKGKDVELRCDPISGHTALYWYRQSLGQGLEFLIYFQGNSAPDKSGLPSDRFSAERTGGSVSTLTIQRTQQEDSAVYLCATWTGVDTGELFFGEGSRLTVL.